Listed below are T cell receptor beta chains from one sample, sequenced in a study of siplizumab effects on memory and regulatory T cells. The protocol was immunoSEQ multiplex PCR, while the TCRdb copy is restricted to in-frame clones and leaves out a portion. The data show roughly 80,000 clones, around 90% seen once. Sequenced: Tregs sorted from blood. All receptors derive from a human donor in good health. Each CDR3 is given with its conserved first and last residue. The D gene is left open where the match is weak.

j_call d_call v_call cdr3_length cdr3_aa
TRBJ2-5 NA TRBV7-2 13 CASSPLPLGTQYF
TRBJ2-3 NA TRBV28 13 CASSLLGADTQYF
TRBJ1-5 NA TRBV6-6 13 CASSWRIDQPQHF
TRBJ1-2 TRBD1 TRBV29-1 13 CSSWTGANYGYTF
TRBJ1-2 NA TRBV6-5 11 CASRTDRALTF
TRBJ2-3 NA TRBV11-2 14 CASSRTRVGDTQYF
TRBJ2-2 TRBD1 TRBV6-4 17 CASSYYRGRGPGRGAVF
TRBJ1-2 TRBD1 TRBV5-6 14 CASSLRTGARGYTF
TRBJ1-2 NA TRBV2 12 CASSDRRNGYTF
TRBJ2-5 NA TRBV12-5 15 CASAGPGQTRETQYF
TRBJ2-1 NA TRBV11-2 14 CASSSRGLGNEQFF
TRBJ2-2 NA TRBV6-5 13 CASSYLDTGELFF
TRBJ1-5 TRBD1 TRBV6-6 16 CASSPYRGQGDQPQHF
TRBJ2-2 NA TRBV5-1 13 CASSLLGVGELFF
TRBJ1-2 TRBD1 TRBV9 15 CASSVVTGGNYGYTF
TRBJ2-5 NA TRBV6-5 11 CASSYSRVQYF
TRBJ1-5 TRBD1 TRBV7-9 16 CASSLAGTVYYQPQHF
TRBJ2-3 TRBD2 TRBV7-2 16 CASSLASGVSTDTQYF
TRBJ1-2 NA TRBV18 15 CASSRLSGMAYGYTF
TRBJ1-6 NA TRBV5-4 16 CASSLDGSSYNSPLHF